The 21 T cell receptor beta chains reported below all come from one sample, sequenced in a study of early T cells in non-severe SARS-CoV-2 infection. TCRdb re-analysed the 5' RACE reads in MiXCR, keeping a single row per CDR3 protein. The sample includes tens of thousands of distinct CDR3 sequences, roughly 4.9% of them seen just once. The material sequenced was whole blood. The receptors were sampled from an adult who was a healthcare worker with PCR-confirmed SARS-CoV-2 infection or an uninfected control (not recorded which).

V gene TRBV9 combines with J gene TRBJ1-1; D may be TRBD1 (6 bases). The CDR3 extends over 15 amino acids. The V gene lost 0 bases and the J gene lost 1 base, with 10 bases spanning the gap. From germline, CDR1 is SGDLS and CDR2 YYNGEE. The CDR3 protein is CASSVGHRANTEAFF. The DNA of the CDR3 is TGTGCCAGCAGCGTAGGTCACAGGGCGAACACTGAAGCTTTCTTT. The full variable domain, completed using reference TRBV9 and TRBJ1-1, is DSGVTQTPKHLITATGQRVTLRCSPRSGDLSVYWYQQSLDQGLQFLIQYYNGEERAKGNILERFSAQQFPDLHSELNLSSLELGDSALYFCASSVGHRANTEAFFGQGTRLTVV.

This clonotype was recorded many times. The chain joins TRBV28 to TRBJ2-7, with TRBD2 identical over 9 bases. Germline trimming cut 8 bases from V and 6 bases from J; bases unmatched to any gene: 14. In germline, CDR1 is MDHEN, CDR2 SYDVKM. The CDR3 has 15 amino acids. For the CDR3, the DNA is TGTGCCAGCTCCTCCGGGGCGGGAGGGCCTGCCGAGCAGTACTTC. This translates into CASSSGAGGPAEQYF. The variable domain in full, completed from reference TRBV28 and TRBJ2-7, reads DVKVTQSSRYLVKRTGEKVFLECVQDMDHENMFWYRQDPGLGLRLIYFSYDVKMKEKGDIPEGYSVSREKKERFSLILESASTNQTSMYLCASSSGAGGPAEQYFGPGTRLTVT.

This clonotype showed up many times. The J gene is TRBJ2-2, the V gene TRBV5-4, with unresolved D. Trimming removed 2 bases from V and 1 base from J, with 9 bases in between. This CDR3 spans 15 amino acids. Per the germline V gene, CDR1 is SGHNT and CDR2 is YYREEE (reference sequence). For the CDR3, the DNA is TGTGCCAGCAGCTTTACCCTGGGGAACACCGGGGAGCTGTTTTTT. It is translated as CASSFTLGNTGELFF.

This clonotype was found many times. The chain carries TRBV5-1 and TRBJ2-7; the match to TRBD1 covers 9 bases. V shed 4 bases and J 2 bases; nucleotides not matched to a gene: 4. Germline V gene data show CDR1 as SGHRS and CDR2 as YFSETQ. This CDR3 has 14 amino acids. CDR3: CASSGGQGAYEQYF. Written as DNA, the CDR3 is TGCGCCAGCAGCGGGGGACAGGGAGCCTACGAGCAGTACTTC.

This clonotype was observed at least ten times. The chain recombines TRBV4-1 with TRBJ2-3; 7 nucleotides agree with TRBD1. CDR3 length equals 17 residues. The germline V gene encodes CDR1 MGHRA and CDR2 YSYEKL. V lost 4 bases, J lost 4 bases, and 14 bases stayed unmatched. The chain's CDR3 is CASSLEGLGGSADTQYF. CDR3 DNA sequence: TGCGCCAGCAGCCTCGAAGGGTTAGGGGGCTCGGCAGATACGCAGTATTTT.

This clonotype was detected ten times or more. The genes are TRBV7-2 and TRBJ1-1; D remains unclear. Between the trimmed V and J ends, which lost 6 bases and 6 bases, there was a span of 17 bases. The CDR3 is 14 residues long. In germline, CDR1 is SGHTA, CDR2 FQGNSA. CDR3 DNA: TGTGCCAGCAGTCCGAGGCGGGCGAAAGCTGAAGCTTTCTTT. Translation: CASSPRRAKAEAFF.

This clonotype was recorded many times. V is TRBV28 and J is TRBJ2-1, with 9 bases lining up with TRBD1. There are 16 residues in the CDR3. Germline V gives CDR1 MDHEN, CDR2 SYDVKM. After removal of 7 bases from V and 1 base from J, the junction contained 8 bases not matched to a gene. Here the CDR3 DNA reads TGTGCCAGCAAACACTCCGGGACAGGGTCCTACAATGAGCAGTTCTTC. As protein: CASKHSGTGSYNEQFF.

The table lists this clonotype with many counts. The V gene is TRBV7-2, the J gene TRBJ2-5; 7 bases are shared with TRBD2. J lost 5 bases, V lost 4 bases, and 19 bases had no gene match. The CDR3 covers 18 residues. Germline CDR1 reads SGHTA; CDR2 reads FQGNSA. The CDR3 coding sequence is TGTGCCAGCAGCTCCCCCAGAGTAGCGGGTCCACTCACGGAGACCCAGTACTTC. Translated, it gives CASSSPRVAGPLTETQYF.

The V call is TRBV5-5, the J call TRBJ2-1; 8 positions agree with TRBD1. Per germline, CDR1 SGHKS and CDR2 YYEKEE (reference sequence). After removal of 0 bases from V and 0 bases from J, the junction contained 2 bases not matched to a gene. The CDR3 is made up of 16 amino acids. The CDR3 DNA reads TGTGCCAGCAGCTTGGAACAGGGGGTCTCCTACAATGAGCAGTTCTTC. It encodes CASSLEQGVSYNEQFF. The full variable domain, completed using reference TRBV5-5 and TRBJ2-1, is DAGVTQSPTHLIKTRGQQVTLRCSPISGHKSVSWYQQVLGQGPQFIFQYYEKEERGRGNFPDRFSARQFPNYSSELNVNALLLGDSALYLCASSLEQGVSYNEQFFGPGTRLTVL.

This clonotype was detected many times. The V gene is TRBV20-1, the J gene TRBJ1-5, with TRBD1 as a possible D gene (6 bases). Germline V CDR1 and CDR2: DFQATT, SNEGSKA (reference sequence). Trimming removed 6 bases from V and 4 bases from J, with 19 bases in between. This CDR3 has 15 residues. This chain's CDR3 is CSAQVRDKQNQPQHF. The CDR3 DNA follows: TGCAGTGCGCAAGTCCGGGACAAGCAAAATCAGCCCCAGCATTTT.

Ten or more counts support this clonotype. The chain uses TRBV7-9 and TRBJ1-1; the match to TRBD1 covers 8 bases. Germline trimming cut 5 bases from V and 8 bases from J; bases unmatched to any gene: 10. Germline V gene sequence: CDR1 SEHNR, CDR2 FQNEAQ (reference sequence). The CDR3 spans 14 residues. CDR3 nucleotides: TGTGCCAGCAGCCGCGGACAGGGCTCTTCCGAAGCTTTCTTT. This translates into CASSRGQGSSEAFF.

This clonotype has a count of ten or more. The rearrangement links TRBV7-9 to TRBJ1-4, with 7 nucleotides matching TRBD1. The CDR3 totals 14 residues. CDR1 is SEHNR, CDR2 FQNEAQ, per germline (reference sequence). With V trimmed by 5 bases and J by 4 bases, 4 bases remained unmatched. The CDR3 sequence: CASSPTGINEKLFF. Written as DNA, the CDR3 is TGTGCCAGCAGCCCGACAGGGATTAATGAAAAACTGTTTTTT.

Judged by abundance, this clonotype is large. This sequence joins TRBV25-1 and TRBJ2-1; the D gene is possibly TRBD1 (7 bases). Germline V gene data show CDR1 as MGHDK and CDR2 as SYGVNS. The V gene lost 9 bases and the J gene lost 7 bases, with 13 bases spanning the gap. The CDR3 covers 12 residues. CDR3 in DNA: TGTGCCAGTCGGAGGGGGCTTAATGAGCAGTTCTTC. Amino acid sequence: CASRRGLNEQFF.

The chain joins TRBV10-3 to TRBJ2-2; 7 positions match TRBD1. V lost 6 bases and J lost 4; bases outside the gene matches: 5. The CDR3 is 14 residues long. The germline V gene has CDR1 ENHRY and CDR2 SYGVKD. The CDR3 sequence: CAIRGDSGTGELFF. CDR3 bases: TGTGCCATCAGGGGGGACAGCGGCACCGGGGAGCTGTTTTTT.

There are many counts of this clonotype. This chain connects TRBV20-1 to TRBJ2-1; a possible D gene is TRBD1 (5 bases). Trimming cost V 3 bases and J 7 bases, with 10 bases left between them. The CDR3 consists of 12 residues. Germline V lookup: CDR1 DFQATT, CDR2 SNEGSKA (reference sequence). CDR3: CSASLGVNEQFF. In nucleotides, the CDR3 is TGCAGTGCTAGTTTAGGGGTGAATGAGCAGTTCTTC.

The chain is built from TRBV5-4 and TRBJ2-1, with D possibly matching TRBD2 (5 bases). CDR3 size: 15 residues. V was clipped by 3 bases and J by 5 bases, with 15 bases between them. CDR1 and CDR2 from the germline V gene are SGHNT and YYREEE (reference sequence). CDR3 region: CASSYLLASNNEQFF. CDR3 nucleotides: TGTGCCAGCAGCTATTTATTAGCGTCTAACAATGAGCAGTTCTTC.

This clonotype was seen repeatedly, ten times or more. The rearrangement uses TRBV18 and TRBJ2-1; 9 bases align to TRBD2. After removal of 0 bases from V and 8 bases from J, the junction contained 11 bases not matched to a gene. CDR1 is KGHSH and CDR2 is LQKENI in the germline V gene. The CDR3 is 17 residues long. The CDR3 sequence is CASSPPGGLAGTDEQFF. The DNA of the CDR3 is TGTGCCAGCTCACCACCGGGCGGGCTAGCGGGAACCGATGAGCAGTTCTTC.

The genes are TRBV2 and TRBJ2-2; unclear D gene. In germline, CDR1 is SNHLY, CDR2 FYNNEI. V dropped 6 bases and J dropped 1 base, with 6 bases sitting between them. This CDR3 has 13 amino acids. Here the CDR3 DNA reads TGTGCCAGCAGACGAGAGAACACCGGGGAGCTGTTTTTT. This sequence encodes CASRRENTGELFF.

This clonotype has at least ten counts. J is TRBJ1-3 and V is TRBV28; possible D gene TRBD1, 6 bases. V lost 10 bases and J lost 6, with 19 bases in between. Germline V gives CDR1 MDHEN, CDR2 SYDVKM. The CDR3 is made up of 14 amino acids. Here the CDR3 reads CATLEWGAANTIYF. The CDR3 DNA is TGTGCCACCCTAGAGTGGGGGGCTGCAAACACCATATATTTT.

In its sample, this clonotype was seen many times. The chain joins TRBV5-1 to TRBJ2-2; D is unclear. The CDR3 spans 17 residues. V was shortened by 0 bases and J by 0 bases, with 12 bases between the two germline ends. The germline V gene encodes CDR1 SGHRS and CDR2 YFSETQ. CDR3 protein: CASSLDGRPANTGELFF. DNA of the CDR3: TGCGCCAGCAGCTTGGACGGGCGACCCGCGAACACCGGGGAGCTGTTTTTT. Looking up the rest from reference TRBV5-1 and TRBJ2-2 gives the full variable domain: KAGVTQTPRYLIKTRGQQVTLSCSPISGHRSVSWYQQTPGQGLQFLFEYFSETQRNKGNFPGRFSGRQFSNSRSEMNVSTLELGDSALYLCASSLDGRPANTGELFFGEGSRLTVL.

This clonotype has ten or more counts. The chain employs TRBV11-3 and TRBJ2-7, with 10 bases that match TRBD2. V was clipped by 5 bases and J by 1 base; unmatched bases: 2. The CDR3 is 14 amino acids. CDR1 SGHNT and CDR2 YENEEA come from the germline V gene. The CDR3 DNA reads as TGTGCCAGCAGCCCGACTAGCGGGTCCTACGAGCAGTACTTC. This translates into CASSPTSGSYEQYF.